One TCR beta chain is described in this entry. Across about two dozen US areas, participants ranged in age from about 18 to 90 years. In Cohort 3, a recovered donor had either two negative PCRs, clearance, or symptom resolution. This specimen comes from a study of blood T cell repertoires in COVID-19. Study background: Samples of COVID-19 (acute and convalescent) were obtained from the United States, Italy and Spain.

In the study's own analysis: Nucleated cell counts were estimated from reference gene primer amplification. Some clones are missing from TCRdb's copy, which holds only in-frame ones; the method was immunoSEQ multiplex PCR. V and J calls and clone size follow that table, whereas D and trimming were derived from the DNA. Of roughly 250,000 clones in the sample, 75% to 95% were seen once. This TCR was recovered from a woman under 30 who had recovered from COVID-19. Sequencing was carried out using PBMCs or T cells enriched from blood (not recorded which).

The chain's CDR3 is CASSIEGARRTEAFF. The DNA for the CDR3 is TGTGCCAGTAGTATTGAGGGGGCGCGGCGGACTGAAGCTTTCTTT. V usage is TRBV19 and J usage is TRBJ1-1; 7 positions agree with TRBD1. CDR1 is LNHDA and CDR2 is SQIVND in the germline V gene (reference sequence). This CDR3 comprises 15 residues. With 3 bases clipped from V and 5 bases from J, the junction kept 9 bases outside the gene matches.